This is a list of T cell receptor beta chains from one sample in a study of Graves' ophthalmopathy and Graves' hyperthyroidism. TCRdb re-derived calls from the multiplex PCR reads in MiXCR, one entry per CDR3 protein. The sample lists under 350,000 distinct CDR3 sequences; roughly 17% were seen once. Material for sequencing was peripheral blood. The origin of the receptors is an adult man with Graves' ophthalmopathy. Each CDR3 is given with its conserved first and last residue. A D gene is named only where the DNA matches it firmly. Where a row states a size, it is once, few, many or the class of an expanded clone; other rows omit it.

>many|-|15|TRBV25-1|TRBJ1-2
TGTGCCAGCAGTGAACGGGGGGGGCTTACCTATGGCTACACCTTC
CASSERGGLTYGYTF
>-|TRBD2|14|TRBV20-1|TRBJ2-5
TGCAGTGCTAGAGCCGGGACTAGACAAGAGACCCAGTACTTC
CSARAGTRQETQYF
>many|TRBD1|13|TRBV7-2|TRBJ2-7
TGTGCCAGCAGCGGACGGACAGGGAACGAGCAGTACTTC
CASSGRTGNEQYF
>many|-|13|TRBV7-2|TRBJ2-4
TGTGCCAGCAGCTTGAGGTTGAGTTCGCATCAGTACTTC
CASSLRLSSHQYF
>-|-|12|TRBV20-1|TRBJ2-5
TGCAGTGCTAATGACTACCGTGAGGCCCAGTACTTC
CSANDYREAQYF
>many|TRBD2|15|TRBV6-1|TRBJ2-3
TGTGCCAGCAGTGAATCTGGGACTAGCATAGATACGCAGTATTTT
CASSESGTSIDTQYF
>-|TRBD1|15|TRBV2|TRBJ1-1
TGTGCCAGCAGGCTGACCCCGGGACAGGGCACTGAAGCTTTCTTT
CASRLTPGQGTEAFF
>many|-|12|TRBV6-4|TRBJ1-2
TGTGCCAGCAGTGATCGGGGGACGAGCTACACCTTC
CASSDRGTSYTF
>many|TRBD1|15|TRBV30|TRBJ2-7
TGTGCCTGGAGTGCCCGGGACAGGGCCACCTACGAGCAGTACTTC
CAWSARDRATYEQYF
>many|TRBD2|15|TRBV3-1|TRBJ2-7
TGTGCCAGCAGCCTCAGGACTAGCAGACCCTACGAGCAGTACTTC
CASSLRTSRPYEQYF
>many|TRBD1|13|TRBV12-3/TRBV12-4|TRBJ1-5
TGTGCCAGCAGTTTGACAGGGTTCGGGCCCCAGCATTTT
CASSLTGFGPQHF
>many|TRBD1|16|TRBV12-3/TRBV12-4|TRBJ1-2
TGTGCCAGCAGTCGCCCTCGGACAGGGGGCAGTTCAGGCTACACCTTC
CASSRPRTGGSSGYTF
>many|-|11|TRBV29-1|TRBJ2-7
TGCAGCGTTGAAGAGTCGTACGAGCAGTACTTC
CSVEESYEQYF
>many|-|12|TRBV6-6|TRBJ1-5
TGTGCCAGCAGGCTCAGCAACCAGCCCCAGCATTTT
CASRLSNQPQHF
>many|TRBD2|16|TRBV12-3/TRBV12-4|TRBJ2-7
TGTGCCAGCAGCTCTATGGCGGGAGGATTCTCCTACGAGCAGTACTTC
CASSSMAGGFSYEQYF
>many|-|15|TRBV7-3|TRBJ1-1
TGTGCCAGCAGCTTAAGGGCAGCCATGAACACTGAAGCTTTCTTT
CASSLRAAMNTEAFF
>many|-|12|TRBV25-1|TRBJ1-2
TGTGCCAGCAGTGTAGGAGGGCGAGGCTACACCTTC
CASSVGGRGYTF
>-|-|15|TRBV5-4|TRBJ1-1
TGTGCCAGCAGCGCAGATCACAGACCGAACACTGAAGCTTTCTTT
CASSADHRPNTEAFF
>many|-|16|TRBV7-2|TRBJ2-5
TGTGCCAGCAGCGCAGGTGGGGCAGGCCCCCAAGAGACCCAGTACTTC
CASSAGGAGPQETQYF
>many|-|15|TRBV4-1|TRBJ1-2
TGCGCCAGCAGCCAAGAAGGGACTCCGGGGCATGGCTACACCTTC
CASSQEGTPGHGYTF
>many|TRBD2|14|TRBV5-1|TRBJ2-7
TGCGCCAGCAGCTCGGGACTAGTAGTCTACGAGCAGTACTTC
CASSSGLVVYEQYF
>many|-|13|TRBV27|TRBJ2-7
TGTGCCAGCAGTTTAACAGGCACCTACGAGCAGTACTTC
CASSLTGTYEQYF
>many|-|14|TRBV7-2|TRBJ2-2
TGTGCCAGCAGCTTAACTCTGAACACCGGGGAGCTGTTTTTT
CASSLTLNTGELFF
>many|TRBD2|14|TRBV29-1|TRBJ2-7
TGCAGCGCGGGGGGGCGAGGAGATTGGTACGAGCAGTACTTC
CSAGGRGDWYEQYF
>-|TRBD1|14|TRBV19|TRBJ2-2
TGTGCCACTCCGGGACAGGGGACCACCGGGGAGCTGTTTTTT
CATPGQGTTGELFF
>many|-|12|TRBV6-5|TRBJ2-7
TGTGCCAGCAGTTATGGCCCCTACGAGCAGTACTTC
CASSYGPYEQYF
>many|TRBD1|15|TRBV7-9|TRBJ1-3
TGTGCCAGCAGTTTGGACAGGAAGTCCGAAAACACCATATATTTT
CASSLDRKSENTIYF
>many|TRBD1|15|TRBV5-1|TRBJ1-2
TGCGCCAGCGCAGGAGAGTTCGGGGACAGGGATGGCTACACCTTC
CASAGEFGDRDGYTF
>many|-|14|TRBV3-1|TRBJ1-2
TGTGCCAGCAGCCTCTGTAAGGGCAACTATGGCTACACCTTC
CASSLCKGNYGYTF
>many|TRBD2|17|TRBV4-2|TRBJ2-7
TGTGCCAGCAGCCAAGGAACGGGACTAGCGAGAATTTACGAGCAGTACTTC
CASSQGTGLARIYEQYF
>many|TRBD1|16|TRBV6-5|TRBJ1-3
TGTGCCAGCAGTTTCTCCAGGGGGCCAGGGGGAAACACCATATATTTT
CASSFSRGPGGNTIYF
>many|-|13|TRBV11-1|TRBJ1-2
TGTGCCAGCTCGCGGGGGGCGCACTATGGCTACACCTTC
CASSRGAHYGYTF
>-|-|11|TRBV6-1|TRBJ1-1
TGTGCCAGCAGCCTCGGGGGTCTGGCTTTCTTT
CASSLGGLAFF
>many|-|13|TRBV12-3/TRBV12-4|TRBJ1-5
TGTGCCAGCACCTCGGGCATTATACAGCCCCAGCATTTT
CASTSGIIQPQHF
>many|TRBD1|14|TRBV6-5|TRBJ1-2
TGTGCCAGCAGTTACCGGGGACAGGGTTTTGGCTACACCTTC
CASSYRGQGFGYTF
>many|TRBD1|14|TRBV28|TRBJ1-5
TGTGCCAGCAGCCGACAGGGGGGCAATCAGCCCCAGCATTTT
CASSRQGGNQPQHF